These 22 T cell receptor beta chains originate from one sample sequenced in a study of blood T cell repertoires in COVID-19. Data came from immunoSEQ multiplex PCR; TCRdb stores just in-frame clones and leaves some out. The table has some 240,000 clones, 84% seen once. The sequenced material came from peripheral blood. The receptors were sampled from a woman aged 40 to 50 who had recovered from COVID-19.

The rearrangement links TRBV28 to TRBJ2-6; TRBD1 agrees at 9 bases. The V gene end was trimmed by 6 bases and the J gene end by 2 bases; junction bases not matched to a gene: 8. CDR3 length: 17 amino acids. Germline V gene sequence: CDR1 MDHEN, CDR2 SYDVKM. The CDR3 is CASRATGGKAGANVLTF. The CDR3 nucleotides read TGTGCCAGCAGAGCGACAGGGGGTAAGGCTGGGGCCAACGTCCTGACTTTC.

The chain recombines TRBV14 with TRBJ2-2; D gene unclear. Trimming removed 0 bases from V and 4 bases from J, with 6 bases in between. The CDR3 has 14 amino acids. Germline CDR1 is SGHDN and CDR2 is FVKESK. Here the CDR3 DNA reads TGTGCCAGCAGCCAAGATACGGGCACCGGGGAGCTGTTTTTT. It yields the protein CASSQDTGTGELFF.

The V and J genes are TRBV19 and TRBJ1-5; 7 nucleotides agree with TRBD1. Germline assignment: CDR1 LNHDA and CDR2 SQIVND (reference sequence). The ends lost 3 bases at V and 4 bases at J; junction bases unmatched: 18. This CDR3 contains 19 residues. As DNA, the CDR3 is TGTGCCAGTAGTATCCCCCCCGGTAGGACAGGCAGGAGGAATCAGCCCCAGCATTTT. Residues: CASSIPPGRTGRRNQPQHF.

The chain employs TRBV6-6 and TRBJ2-2; perhaps TRBD1 as D (6 bases). The V end lost 6 bases, the J end lost 4 bases, and 18 bases lay between the germline ends. The CDR3 is 16 residues long. Germline loops: CDR1 MNHNY, CDR2 SVGAGI (reference sequence). The CDR3, as DNA: TGTGCCAGCAGCGACGAACAGGGTTGGGGCACCGGGGAGCTGTTTTTT. This translates into CASSDEQGWGTGELFF.

This clone was recorded once. V gene TRBV19 combines with J gene TRBJ1-5; TRBD1 matches 7 bases. V trimming: 2 bases; J trimming: 7 bases; junction bases outside the gene matches: 8. Germline CDR1 LNHDA, CDR2 SQIVND (reference sequence). This CDR3 is built from 15 residues. CDR3 region: CASSIRQGPGQPQHF. CDR3 nucleotide sequence: TGTGCCAGTAGTATACGACAGGGCCCGGGACAGCCCCAGCATTTT. Complete variable domain (other parts from reference TRBV19 and TRBJ1-5): DGGITQSPKYLFRKEGQNVTLSCEQNLNHDAMYWYRQDPGQGLRLIYYSQIVNDFQKGDIAEGYSVSREKKESFPLTVTSAQKNPTAFYLCASSIRQGPGQPQHFGDGTRLSIL.

CDR3 nucleotide sequence: TGTGCCAGCAGTCCAGACAGTTTCTCTGGAAACACCATATATTTT. It encodes CASSPDSFSGNTIYF. This sequence joins TRBV6-5 and TRBJ1-3, with D possibly TRBD1 on 5 matching bases. The V gene lost 5 bases and the J gene lost 0 bases, with 11 bases spanning the gap. This CDR3 is 15 amino acids long. Germline V gene data show CDR1 as MNHEY and CDR2 as SVGAGI.

V is TRBV28 and J is TRBJ2-2; possibly TRBD1 for D (6 bases). Germline lookup yields CDR1 MDHEN and CDR2 SYDVKM. Trimming stripped 8 bases from V and 3 bases from J, with 19 bases between. CDR3 size: 16 residues. CDR3 sequence reads: CASLNEQGSYTGELFF. The CDR3 DNA sequence: TGTGCCAGCCTCAACGAACAGGGATCTTACACCGGGGAGCTGTTTTTT.

The rearrangement uses TRBV10-3 and TRBJ1-1; 7 bases are shared with TRBD1. V dropped 4 bases and J dropped 4; count of bases not matched to a gene: 6. The CDR3 has 14 amino acids. Germline V lookup: CDR1 ENHRY, CDR2 SYGVKD. The CDR3: CAISGTQGTTEAFF. The CDR3 nucleotides read TGTGCCATCAGTGGCACACAGGGGACCACTGAAGCTTTCTTT.

This clone showed up just a few times. The chain is built from TRBV5-1 and TRBJ1-4; unclear D gene. There are 13 residues in the CDR3. Trimming took off 7 bases at V and 7 bases at J, with 14 bases between the two ends. CDR1 and CDR2 from the germline V gene are SGHRS and YFSETQ. This CDR3 is CASARGSSEKLFF. Here the CDR3 DNA reads TGCGCCAGCGCCCGCGGGTCCTCTGAAAAACTGTTTTTT.

This sequence joins TRBV5-1 and TRBJ2-1; 11 positions agree with TRBD1. The V and J ends lost 1 base and 7 bases, in that order; junction bases with no gene match: 7. Germline loops: CDR1 SGHRS, CDR2 YFSETQ. This CDR3 comprises 16 residues. The CDR3 is CASSLSGQGARNEQFF. The CDR3 nucleotides are TGCGCCAGCAGCTTGTCCGGACAGGGGGCGCGGAATGAGCAGTTCTTC.

This chain joins TRBV27 and TRBJ1-1; D is perhaps TRBD1 (5 bases). V was shortened by 3 bases and J by 1 base, with 6 bases between the two germline ends. There are 13 residues in the CDR3. The germline CDR1 and CDR2 sequences are MNHEY and SMNVEV (reference sequence). Written as DNA, the CDR3 is TGTGCCAGCAGTTTGGGGGGGAACACTGAAGCTTTCTTT. It is translated as CASSLGGNTEAFF.

V gene TRBV19 combines with J gene TRBJ2-2, with TRBD2 identical over 7 bases. The CDR3 consists of 15 residues. Trimming took 5 bases from V and 1 from J; bases not matched to a gene: 4. Germline CDR1 is LNHDA and CDR2 is SQIVND (reference sequence). The CDR3 nucleotides read TGTGCCAGTAGTTCCCCGGGGGGGAACACCGGGGAGCTGTTTTTT. Translated: CASSSPGGNTGELFF.

The count of this clone is one. The rearrangement uses TRBV6-2 or TRBV6-3 and TRBJ2-7, with a tentative D call TRBD2 (5 bases). Germline-derived CDR1 and CDR2 are MNHEY and SVGEGT. Trimming shortened V by 3 bases and J by 2 bases, and 20 bases separated the two germline ends. This CDR3 contains 17 residues. CDR3 amino acids: CASSYPQQGIGTYEQYF. The CDR3 DNA is TGTGCCAGCAGTTATCCGCAGCAAGGGATCGGGACCTACGAGCAGTACTTC.

The CDR3, as DNA: TGTGCCAGCACCACGGGGGGGAGGCCGAACACCGGGGAGCTGTTTTTT. Protein product: CASTTGGRPNTGELFF. The rearrangement joins TRBV5-4 to TRBJ2-2; 8 bases fit TRBD2. The CDR3 is 16 amino acids. The V gene end was trimmed by 6 bases and the J gene end by 0 bases; junction bases not matched to a gene: 7. In germline, CDR1 is SGHNT, CDR2 YYREEE (reference sequence).

The sample holds a few counts of this clone. The V and J genes are TRBV30 and TRBJ1-6, with 7 bases aligning to TRBD1. The length of the CDR3 is 15 residues. V was clipped by 3 bases and J by 8 bases; unmatched bases: 10. CDR1 and CDR2 (germline): GTSNPN, SVGIG (reference sequence). This CDR3 is CAWRNLGQIDSPLHF. In DNA, the CDR3 is TGTGCCTGGAGGAACCTGGGACAGATTGATTCACCCCTCCACTTT.

The chain couples TRBV5-1 to TRBJ1-2; 7 bases match TRBD1. Germline values: CDR1 SGHRS, CDR2 YFSETQ. Trimming removed 4 bases from V and 7 bases from J; junction bases left unmatched: 13. The CDR3 extends over 15 amino acids. The CDR3 is CASSRRQGQAIGYTF. CDR3 sequence (DNA): TGCGCCAGCAGCCGTCGACAGGGCCAAGCTATTGGCTACACCTTC.

The J gene is TRBJ1-5, the V gene TRBV28; no firm D call. The CDR3 contains 11 residues. V dropped 7 bases and J dropped 5 bases, with 6 bases sitting between them. Per the germline V gene, CDR1 is MDHEN and CDR2 is SYDVKM. The CDR3 protein is CASTSDQPQHF. As DNA, the CDR3 is TGTGCCAGCACCTCTGATCAGCCCCAGCATTTT.

This clone was recorded once. The chain recombines TRBV6-5 with TRBJ2-4, with D tentatively TRBD2 (7 bases). This CDR3 comprises 14 residues. Trimming cost V 6 bases and J 6 bases, with 15 bases left between them. CDR1 and CDR2 from the germline V gene are MNHEY and SVGAGI. CDR3 nucleotides: TGTGCCAGCAGGGCCCGGGGGGCGCTAAACATTCAGTACTTC. Translating gives CASRARGALNIQYF.

The J gene is TRBJ2-7, the V gene TRBV6-6, with 8 positions matching TRBD2. Trimming at V came to 2 bases and at J to 3 bases, leaving 9 bases not matched to a gene. Germline V gene sequence: CDR1 MNHNY, CDR2 SVGAGI (reference sequence). The CDR3 extends over 16 amino acids. The CDR3 DNA reads TGTGCCAGCAGTTACACCCGGGGGGGAATAATCTACGAGCAGTACTTC. It specifies CASSYTRGGIIYEQYF.

This clone has just one count. The rearrangement uses TRBV2 and TRBJ2-5, with TRBD2 matching over 7 bases. The germline gives CDR1 SNHLY, CDR2 FYNNEI. Losses at the gene ends were 4 bases for V and 3 bases for J; bases not matched to a gene: 5. There are 14 residues in the CDR3. The CDR3: CASSAREGKETQYF. The CDR3 nucleotides are TGTGCCAGCAGTGCAAGGGAGGGGAAAGAGACCCAGTACTTC.

V gene TRBV7-9 combines with J gene TRBJ1-4; TRBD1 is a possible D gene (6 bases). Germline values: CDR1 SEHNR, CDR2 FQNEAQ (reference sequence). V lost 5 bases to trimming and J lost 7 bases, with 11 bases between them. The CDR3 spans 13 residues. Written as DNA, the CDR3 is TGTGCCAGCAGCCACCCAGGGGTTGAAAAACTGTTTTTT. This translates into CASSHPGVEKLFF. The complete variable domain, with remaining parts taken from reference TRBV7-9 and TRBJ1-4, reads DTGVSQNPRHKITKRGQNVTFRCDPISEHNRLYWYRQTLGQGPEFLTYFQNEAQLEKSRLLSDRFSAERPKGSFSTLEIQRTEQGDSAMYLCASSHPGVEKLFFGSGTQLSVL.

The genes are TRBV3-1 (or the pseudogene TRBV3-2) and TRBJ2-7; D unclear. The ends were cut back, 4 bases at V and 0 bases at J, with 10 bases in the middle. This CDR3 is 14 amino acids long. Germline V CDR1 and CDR2: LGHDT, YNNKEL (reference sequence). The CDR3 loop reads CASSLRVASYEQYF. CDR3 nucleotide sequence: TGTGCCAGCAGCCTCCGGGTGGCCTCCTACGAGCAGTACTTC.